Each of the 19 T cell receptor beta chains below was sequenced from the same sample in a study of blood T cell repertoires in COVID-19. Sequenced by immunoSEQ multiplex PCR; TCRdb stores in-frame clones only, minus some. The data hold about 100,000 clones, with 85% observed a single time. Sequences were obtained from peripheral blood. These receptors were collected from a human donor in a cohort sampled during active COVID-19.

The V call is TRBV4-3, the J call TRBJ1-2; D gene ambiguous. Germline-derived CDR1 and CDR2 are LGHNA and YSLEER. V dropped 4 bases and J dropped 1 base, with 10 bases sitting between them. CDR3 length: 14 residues. The CDR3 DNA reads as TGCGCCAGCAGCCCTACCGACTTTAACTATGGCTACACCTTC. It specifies CASSPTDFNYGYTF.

This rearrangement joins TRBV5-6 to TRBJ1-1; TRBD1 matches at 8 bases. The trim removed 1 base at V and 4 bases at J, leaving 3 bases unmatched. The CDR3 totals 14 residues. Germline assignment: CDR1 SGHDT and CDR2 YYEEEE. The CDR3 loop reads CASSLSDRGTEAFF. CDR3 sequence (DNA): TGTGCCAGCAGCTTGTCTGACAGGGGCACTGAAGCTTTCTTT.

CDR3 loop: CASSLTGDQDQPQHF. CDR3 DNA sequence: TGTGCCAGCAGCTTGACAGGGGATCAGGATCAGCCCCAGCATTTT. This rearrangement joins TRBV7-2 to TRBJ1-5; 8 bases are shared with TRBD1. V lost 3 bases and J lost 5; bases outside the gene matches: 6. Germline loops: CDR1 SGHTA, CDR2 FQGNSA. The CDR3 totals 15 residues.

This clone was seen a handful of times. The CDR3 sequence is CASSMAQGLSYEQYF. CDR3 sequence (DNA): TGTGCCAGTAGTATGGCGCAGGGACTCTCCTACGAGCAGTACTTC. The chain links TRBV19 to TRBJ2-7, with D possibly matching TRBD2 (6 bases). Germline CDR1 reads LNHDA; CDR2 reads SQIVND (reference sequence). V dropped 3 bases and J dropped 0 bases, with 12 bases sitting between them. This CDR3 is 15 amino acids long.

The rearrangement uses TRBV19 and TRBJ1-6, with 9 nucleotides matching TRBD1. Trimming took 5 bases from V and 10 from J; bases not matched to a gene: 6. In germline, CDR1 is LNHDA, CDR2 SQIVND (reference sequence). The length of the CDR3 is 14 residues. CDR3 sequence reads: CASSVDRGGSPLHF. The CDR3 nucleotides read TGTGCCAGTAGTGTGGACAGGGGCGGCTCACCCCTCCACTTT.

This sequence joins TRBV2 and TRBJ2-1, with 9 bases lining up with TRBD2. The CDR3 runs to 15 residues. The ends lost 5 bases at V and 2 bases at J; junction bases unmatched: 4. Looked up from germline, CDR1 is SNHLY and CDR2 is FYNNEI. DNA of the CDR3: TGTGCCAGCAGTTGGGGGACTAGCCCCTACAATGAGCAGTTCTTC. Translation: CASSWGTSPYNEQFF. The full variable domain, completed using reference TRBV2 and TRBJ2-1, is EPEVTQTPSHQVTQMGQEVILRCVPISNHLYFYWYRQILGQKVEFLVSFYNNEISEKSEIFDDQFSVERPDGSNFTLKIRSTKLEDSAMYFCASSWGTSPYNEQFFGPGTRLTVL.

The chain joins TRBV4-3 to TRBJ1-2; no clear D. Germline V gives CDR1 LGHNA, CDR2 YSLEER. The V and J ends lost 0 bases and 4 bases respectively, with 6 bases between them. This CDR3 contains 13 residues. This CDR3 is CASSQDRGYGYTF. CDR3 in DNA: TGCGCCAGCAGCCAAGATCGGGGCTATGGCTACACCTTC.

The genes are TRBV4-3 and TRBJ2-1, with D possibly being TRBD2 (5 bases). Trimming removed 1 base from V and 0 bases from J, with 13 bases in between. The CDR3 contains 17 residues. Germline CDR1 and CDR2: LGHNA and YSLEER. This chain's CDR3 is CASSQGRLGSSYNEQFF. DNA of the CDR3: TGCGCCAGCAGCCAAGGACGGCTTGGGAGCTCCTACAATGAGCAGTTCTTC.

The chain employs TRBV6-2 or TRBV6-3 and TRBJ2-5; 8 bases are a match to TRBD2. The trim removed 0 bases at V and 4 bases at J, leaving 10 bases unmatched. Germline V CDR1 and CDR2: MNHEY, SVGEGT. The CDR3 is 17 residues long. DNA for the CDR3: TGTGCCAGCAGTTACTCGGCCAGCGGGGGAGTGGGAGAGACCCAGTACTTC. Amino acid sequence: CASSYSASGGVGETQYF.

The rearrangement joins TRBV6-5 to TRBJ1-1; D uncertain. Trimming removed 6 bases from V and 1 base from J, with 6 bases in between. The germline V gene encodes CDR1 MNHEY and CDR2 SVGAGI. This CDR3 has 12 residues. The CDR3 DNA is TGTGCCAGCAGACAAACGAACACTGAAGCTTTCTTT. This gives the protein CASRQTNTEAFF.

The rearrangement links TRBV3-1 (or the pseudogene TRBV3-2) to TRBJ2-2; 7 bases agree with TRBD2. There are 13 residues in the CDR3. In germline, CDR1 is LGHDT, CDR2 YNNKEL (reference sequence). The V and J ends lost 6 bases and 4 bases, in that order; junction bases with no gene match: 2. The CDR3 loop is CASSPSGTGELFF. The CDR3 DNA reads as TGTGCCAGCAGTCCTAGCGGCACCGGGGAGCTGTTTTTT.

Only a few counts were recorded for this clone. The rearrangement uses TRBV29-1 and TRBJ1-4, with 9 positions matching TRBD1. Germline CDR1 and CDR2: SQVTM and ANQGSEA. The V and J ends lost 4 bases and 15 bases, in that order; junction bases with no gene match: 6. The length of the CDR3 is 11 residues. The CDR3 DNA reads as TGCAGCGTTGCGGTACAGGGGGCGGTGTTTTTT. Protein sequence: CSVAVQGAVFF.

V usage is TRBV18 and J usage is TRBJ1-1; D uncertain. The CDR3 contains 11 residues. Germline V lookup: CDR1 KGHSH, CDR2 LQKENI. V was clipped by 10 bases and J by 3 bases, with 9 bases between them. The CDR3 bases are TGTGCCACCGCGTTCGACACTGAAGCTTTCTTT. Translated: CATAFDTEAFF.

V and J are TRBV5-1 and TRBJ2-6; D is possibly TRBD2 (6 bases). Trimming removed 0 bases at V and 4 bases at J, with 8 bases between. The CDR3 has 15 residues. CDR1 and CDR2 (germline): SGHRS, YFSETQ. The CDR3 DNA is TGCGCCAGCAGCTTGGGCGGGGACGGGGCCAACGTCCTGACTTTC. Amino acid sequence: CASSLGGDGANVLTF. Looking up the rest from reference TRBV5-1 and TRBJ2-6 gives the full variable domain: KAGVTQTPRYLIKTRGQQVTLSCSPISGHRSVSWYQQTPGQGLQFLFEYFSETQRNKGNFPGRFSGRQFSNSRSEMNVSTLELGDSALYLCASSLGGDGANVLTFGAGSRLTVL.

The chain is built from TRBV2 and TRBJ2-1; the D gene is possibly TRBD2 (5 bases). Trimming took off 6 bases at V and 4 bases at J, with 10 bases between the two ends. The CDR3 extends over 13 amino acids. Germline CDR1 reads SNHLY; CDR2 reads FYNNEI. CDR3 DNA: TGTGCCAGCAGGAGGGATCATTACAATGAGCAGTTCTTC. This encodes CASRRDHYNEQFF.

Comments on this clone: Other DNA sequences in the sample encode the same CDR3. This chain joins TRBV5-6 and TRBJ2-3; D not certain. There are 13 residues in the CDR3. Germline values: CDR1 SGHDT, CDR2 YYEEEE. V was pared by 2 bases and J by 0 bases, with 4 bases between. CDR3 region: CASSFPSTDTQYF. The CDR3 bases are TGTGCCAGCAGCTTTCCTAGCACAGATACGCAGTATTTT.

The chain has TRBV3-1 (or the pseudogene TRBV3-2) and TRBJ1-2, with 9 bases lining up with TRBD1. There are 17 residues in the CDR3. The ends lost 0 bases at V and 7 bases at J; junction bases unmatched: 12. Looked up from germline, CDR1 is LGHDT and CDR2 is YNNKEL (reference sequence). The CDR3 bases are TGTGCCAGCAGCCAAGATAGTACGTTCGGGACAGGGATTGGCTACACCTTC. As protein: CASSQDSTFGTGIGYTF.

The V call is TRBV5-4, the J call TRBJ1-1, with D maybe TRBD1 (6 bases). The germline V gene has CDR1 SGHNT and CDR2 YYREEE (reference sequence). The V gene lost 6 bases and the J gene lost 1 base, with 10 bases spanning the gap. The CDR3 runs to 13 residues. The CDR3 bases are TGTGCCAGCAACGGACAGCAGAACACTGAAGCTTTCTTT. This codes for CASNGQQNTEAFF.

V is TRBV2 and J is TRBJ1-3, with D possibly TRBD1 on 6 matching bases. Germline CDR1 is SNHLY and CDR2 is FYNNEI. The CDR3 is 14 amino acids. Trimming took off 7 bases at V and 4 bases at J, with 14 bases between the two ends. CDR3 DNA: TGTGCCAGCAACCAACAGGGTCCAGGAAACACCATATATTTT. Translated, it gives CASNQQGPGNTIYF.